The clone carrying this TCR beta chain was counted between two and nine times. The antigen is unknown. The hyperthyroidism patients had all been newly diagnosed, and their disease duration was under 2 months. Their ages ranged from 18 to 65 years. The authors took PBMCs from 7.5 to 10 ml fresh peripheral blood. The CDR3 loop spans 15 amino acids. Germline CDR1 reads MNHNY; CDR2 reads SVGAGI (reference sequence). Trimming removed 0 bases from V and 4 bases from J, with 13 bases in between. Amplified TCR beta CDR3 regions derived from RNA transcripts. TCR CDR3 regions were first amplified by RT-PCR with HTBI primers. TCRdb re-analysed the multiplex PCR reads in MiXCR, keeping a single row per CDR3 protein. The sample lists roughly 660,000 distinct CDR3 sequences, 17% occurring once. This specimen belongs to a study of T cells in Graves' hyperthyroidism and ophthalmopathy. Study summary: At the time of initial diagnosis and before any treatment, peripheral blood was collected. Study findings and constraints: A model built on 13 V-J features separated ophthalmopathy from stable hyperthyroidism.

The sequenced material came from blood. V and J are TRBV6-6 and TRBJ2-7; TRBD1 might be the D (6 bases). This sequence was found in a man aged 45 to 65 with Graves' hyperthyroidism. CDR3 DNA sequence: TGTGCCAGCAGTTACTCAGGCAGGGGAAGGTACGAGCAGTACTTC. It is translated as CASSYSGRGRYEQYF.